The source of this T cell receptor (beta chain) is a study of T cell clonality in common variable immunodeficiency. This CDR3 is 15 amino acids long. Germline V gene lookup returns CDR1 LNHDA and CDR2 SQIVND (reference sequence). Between the trimmed V and J ends, which lost 5 bases and 5 bases, there was a span of 13 bases. General study findings and limits: CVID subjects showed higher TCRbeta clonality than healthy controls. In common variable immunodeficiency, TCR beta chains reportedly carried fewer deletions and N-nucleotide insertions.

Sequenced by immunoSEQ multiplex PCR; TCRdb stores in-frame clones only, minus some. The sample contains approximately 30,000 clones, none occurring once; approximately 3.1% lies in the top ten. This clone has a handful of counts. Its antigen is not known. The read stops 3 residues short of the end of the CDR3; the missing end is completed from the germline J gene. This rearrangement joins TRBV19 to TRBJ1-6; a weak D match, TRBD1 (6 bases). The sample comprised peripheral blood mononuclear cells. This TCR was recovered from a human donor with common variable immunodeficiency. The sequenced CDR3 bases are TGTGCCAGTAGTTACGGACAGTATAATAATTCACCC. Amino acids: CASSYGQYNNSP. The full CDR3 protein reads CASSYGQYNNSPLHF.